The clone carrying this T cell receptor beta chain has more than one count but fewer than ten. The data stem from a study of cytomegalovirus exposure and HLA in healthy donors. Trimming removed 1 base from V and 1 base from J, with 8 bases in between. CDR1 is GTSNPN, CDR2 SVGIG, per germline (reference sequence). The CDR3 loop spans 13 amino acids. Vbeta (60) and Jbeta (13) primers were used in the PCR. Methods used by the authors: Later, an analysis found roughly 80 million unique TCR beta chains, and 10 million to 11 million of these were shared. Method: immunoSEQ multiplex PCR; TCRdb's copy keeps in-frame clones and lacks some. Clone size and V and J calls were adopted from that table, with D and trimming inferred from the DNA. The table shows around 200,000 clones, with roughly 80% occurring only once.

The receptor was derived from a man aged 35-49 years in good health and CMV-seropositive. The source material was PBMCs. The J gene is TRBJ2-7, the V gene TRBV30; D is perhaps TRBD1 (5 bases). CDR3 sequence: CAWSAQDSYEQYF. CDR3 DNA: TGTGCCTGGAGTGCACAGGATTCCTACGAGCAGTACTTC. Using reference TRBV30 and TRBJ2-7 for the parts outside the CDR3, the full variable domain is SQTIHQWPATLVQPVGSPLSLECTVEGTSNPNLYWYRQAAGRGLQLLFYSVGIGQISSEVPQNLSASRPQDRQFILSSKKLLLSDSGFYLCAWSAQDSYEQYFGPGTRLTVT.